The present T cell receptor (beta chain) was sequenced within a study of patients and donors after allogeneic stem cell transplantation. The CDR3 covers 15 residues. Trimming cost V 6 bases and J 0 bases; bases outside gene matches: 5. This clonotype has only a few counts. TCRdb reprocessed the RT-PCR reads via MiXCR and lists one record per CDR3 protein. Of some 960,000 distinct CDR3 sequences listed, roughly 18% are singletons. This clonotype was obtained from a human donor who was either an allogeneic HSCT recipient or a stem cell or donor lymphocyte infusion donor (not recorded which). It is not recorded whose cells these are; they may come from a transplant donor. Input material: blood, either unsorted or a sorted T cell fraction (not recorded which). The genes are TRBV12-3 or TRBV12-4 and TRBJ1-1, with TRBD1 matching 9 bases. CDR3 amino acids: CASSPQGALNTEAFF. The CDR3 bases are TGTGCCAGCAGCCCACAGGGGGCCCTGAACACTGAAGCTTTCTTT.